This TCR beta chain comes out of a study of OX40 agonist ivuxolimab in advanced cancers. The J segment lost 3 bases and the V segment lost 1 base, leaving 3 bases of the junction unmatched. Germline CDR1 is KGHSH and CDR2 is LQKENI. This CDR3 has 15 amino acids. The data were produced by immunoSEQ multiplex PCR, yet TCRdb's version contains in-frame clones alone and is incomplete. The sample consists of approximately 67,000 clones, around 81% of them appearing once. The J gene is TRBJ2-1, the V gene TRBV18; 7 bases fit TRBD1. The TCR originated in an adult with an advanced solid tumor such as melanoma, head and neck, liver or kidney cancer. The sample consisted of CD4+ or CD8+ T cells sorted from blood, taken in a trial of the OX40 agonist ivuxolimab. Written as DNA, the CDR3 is TGTGCCAGCTCACCACTAGGGACAGACTACAATGAGCAGTTCTTC. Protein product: CASSPLGTDYNEQFF. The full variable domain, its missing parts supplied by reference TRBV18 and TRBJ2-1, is NAGVMQNPRHLVRRRGQEARLRCSPMKGHSHVYWYRQLPEEGLKFMVYLQKENIIDESGMPKERFSAEFPKEGPSILRIQQVVRGDSAAYFCASSPLGTDYNEQFFGPGTRLTVL.